This T cell receptor (beta chain) was retrieved from a study of T cells after yellow fever vaccination. Findings and limits, study-wide: Weaker overall was a secondary response that nonetheless peaked faster, on day 5 versus 15. Clonotypes shared by both compartments, CD4 and CD8, made up a small share.

After removal of 1 base from V and 6 bases from J, the junction contained 5 bases not matched to a gene. From germline, CDR1 is DFQATT and CDR2 SNEGSKA (reference sequence). The CDR3 contains 15 residues. Researchers made TCR cDNA using 5'RACE template switching, and this step added a universal primer site and UMIs. TCRdb called the 5' RACE reads again in MiXCR, with one record for every CDR3 protein. The sample includes 350,000 to 550,000 distinct CDR3 sequences, around 20% of them seen just once. The sample holds many counts of this clonotype. What it binds is unknown. This sequence originates from a man between 18 and 35 years old who received the YFV17D yellow fever vaccine. The genes are TRBV20-1 and TRBJ2-1, with 11 bases matching TRBD2. Specimen: PBMCs, collected before the yellow fever booster vaccination. The CDR3 region is CSARGTSGPGNEQFF. Written as DNA, the CDR3 is TGCAGTGCTAGAGGGACTAGCGGGCCGGGCAATGAGCAGTTCTTC.